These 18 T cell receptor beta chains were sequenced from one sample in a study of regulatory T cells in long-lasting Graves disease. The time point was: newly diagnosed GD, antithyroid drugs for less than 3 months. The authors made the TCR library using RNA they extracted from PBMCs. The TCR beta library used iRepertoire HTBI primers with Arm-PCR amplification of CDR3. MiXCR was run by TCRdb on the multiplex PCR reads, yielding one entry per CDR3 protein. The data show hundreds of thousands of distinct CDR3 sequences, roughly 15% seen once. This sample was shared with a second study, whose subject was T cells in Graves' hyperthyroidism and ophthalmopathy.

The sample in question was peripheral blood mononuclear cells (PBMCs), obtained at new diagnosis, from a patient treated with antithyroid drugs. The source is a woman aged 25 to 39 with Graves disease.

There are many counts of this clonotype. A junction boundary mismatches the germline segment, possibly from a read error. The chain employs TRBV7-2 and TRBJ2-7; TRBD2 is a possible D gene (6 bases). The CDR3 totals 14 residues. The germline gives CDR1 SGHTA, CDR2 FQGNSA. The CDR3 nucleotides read TGTGCCAGCAGTCCGACTAGGGCTTCGGGCCGAGGGGACTTC. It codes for CASSPTRASGRGDF.

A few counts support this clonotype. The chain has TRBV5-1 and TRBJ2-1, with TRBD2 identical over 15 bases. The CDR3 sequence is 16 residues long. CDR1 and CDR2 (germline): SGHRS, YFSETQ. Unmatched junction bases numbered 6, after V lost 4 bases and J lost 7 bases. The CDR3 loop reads CASSPGLAGGVNEQFF. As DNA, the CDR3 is TGCGCCAGCAGCCCCGGACTAGCGGGAGGGGTAAATGAGCAGTTCTTC.

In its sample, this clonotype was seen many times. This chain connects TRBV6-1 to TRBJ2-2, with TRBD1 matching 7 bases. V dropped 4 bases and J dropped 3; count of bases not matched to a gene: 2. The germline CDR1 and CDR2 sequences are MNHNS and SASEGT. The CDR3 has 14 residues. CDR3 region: CASSGQGHTGELFF. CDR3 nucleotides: TGTGCCAGCAGTGGACAGGGTCACACCGGGGAGCTGTTTTTT.

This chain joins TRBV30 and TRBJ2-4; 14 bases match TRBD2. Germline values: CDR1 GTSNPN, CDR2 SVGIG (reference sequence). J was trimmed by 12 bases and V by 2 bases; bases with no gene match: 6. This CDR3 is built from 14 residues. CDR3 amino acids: CAWSTGTSGSRQYF. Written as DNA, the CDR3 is TGTGCCTGGAGTACCGGGACTAGCGGGAGTCGTCAGTACTTC.

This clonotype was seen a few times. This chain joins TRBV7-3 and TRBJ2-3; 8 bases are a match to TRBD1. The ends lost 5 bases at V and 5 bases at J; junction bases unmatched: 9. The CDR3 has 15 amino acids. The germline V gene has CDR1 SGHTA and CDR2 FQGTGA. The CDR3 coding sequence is TGTGCCAGCAGCCGGGGACAGGCCAGGGAAGATACGCAGTATTTT. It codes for CASSRGQAREDTQYF.

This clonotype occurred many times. The CDR3 reads CAGRQGAKGYTF. The CDR3 nucleotides read TGTGCTGGACGACAGGGGGCGAAGGGCTACACCTTC. The chain is built from TRBV12-5 and TRBJ1-2, with 10 bases that match TRBD1. The V gene end was trimmed by 11 bases and the J gene end by 8 bases; junction bases not matched to a gene: 8. Per the germline V gene, CDR1 is LGHNT and CDR2 is FRNRAP. The CDR3 has 12 residues.

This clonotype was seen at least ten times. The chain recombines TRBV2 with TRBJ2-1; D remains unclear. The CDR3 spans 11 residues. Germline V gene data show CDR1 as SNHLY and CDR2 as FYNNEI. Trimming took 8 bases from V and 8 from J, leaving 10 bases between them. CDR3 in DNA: TGTGCCAGCCTTTCAATCGATGAGCAGTTCTTC. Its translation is CASLSIDEQFF.

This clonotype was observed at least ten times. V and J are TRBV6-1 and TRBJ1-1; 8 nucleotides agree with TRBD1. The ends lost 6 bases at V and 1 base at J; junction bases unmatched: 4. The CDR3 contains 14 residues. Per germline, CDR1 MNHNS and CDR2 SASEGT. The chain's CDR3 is CASSTDRGNTEAFF. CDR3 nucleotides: TGTGCCAGCAGCACCGACAGGGGGAACACTGAAGCTTTCTTT.

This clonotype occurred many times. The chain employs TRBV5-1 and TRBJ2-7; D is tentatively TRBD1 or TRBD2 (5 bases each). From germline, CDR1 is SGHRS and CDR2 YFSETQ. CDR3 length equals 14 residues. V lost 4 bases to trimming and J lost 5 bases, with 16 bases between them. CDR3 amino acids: CASSVPGPYHEQYF. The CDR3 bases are TGCGCCAGCAGCGTCCCGGGACCTTACCACGAGCAGTACTTC.

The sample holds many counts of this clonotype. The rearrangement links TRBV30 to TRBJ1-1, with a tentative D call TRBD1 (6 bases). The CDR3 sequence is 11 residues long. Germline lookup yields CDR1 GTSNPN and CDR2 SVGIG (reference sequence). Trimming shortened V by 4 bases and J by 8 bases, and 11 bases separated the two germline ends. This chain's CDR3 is CAWTGVAEAFF. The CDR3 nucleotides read TGTGCCTGGACAGGGGTTGCCGAAGCTTTCTTT. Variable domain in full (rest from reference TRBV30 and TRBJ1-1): SQTIHQWPATLVQPVGSPLSLECTVEGTSNPNLYWYRQAAGRGLQLLFYSVGIGQISSEVPQNLSASRPQDRQFILSSKKLLLSDSGFYLCAWTGVAEAFFGQGTRLTVV.

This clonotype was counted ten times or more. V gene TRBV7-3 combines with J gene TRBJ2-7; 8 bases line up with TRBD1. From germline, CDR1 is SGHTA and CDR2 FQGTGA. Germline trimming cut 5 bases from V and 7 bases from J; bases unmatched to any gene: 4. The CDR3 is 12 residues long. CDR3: CASSPTGGEQYF. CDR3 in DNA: TGTGCCAGCAGCCCCACAGGGGGTGAGCAGTACTTC.

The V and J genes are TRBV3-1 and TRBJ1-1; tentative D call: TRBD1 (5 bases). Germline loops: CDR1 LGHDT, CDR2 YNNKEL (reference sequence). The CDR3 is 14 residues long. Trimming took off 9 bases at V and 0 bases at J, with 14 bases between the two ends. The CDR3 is CASGTANLNTEAFF. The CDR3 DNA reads TGTGCCAGTGGGACGGCGAATTTGAACACTGAAGCTTTCTTT.

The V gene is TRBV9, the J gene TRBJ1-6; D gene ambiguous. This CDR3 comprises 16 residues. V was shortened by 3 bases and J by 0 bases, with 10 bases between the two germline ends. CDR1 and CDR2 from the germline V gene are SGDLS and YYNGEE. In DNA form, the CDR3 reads TGTGCCAGCAGCGCCAGCGCCAGCTCCTATAATTCACCCCTCCACTTT. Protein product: CASSASASSYNSPLHF.

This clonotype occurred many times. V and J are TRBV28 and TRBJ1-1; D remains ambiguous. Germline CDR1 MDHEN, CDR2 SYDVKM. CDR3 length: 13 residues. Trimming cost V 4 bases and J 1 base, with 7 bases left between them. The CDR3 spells CASSWPENTEAFF. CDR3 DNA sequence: TGTGCCAGCAGTTGGCCAGAGAACACTGAAGCTTTCTTT.

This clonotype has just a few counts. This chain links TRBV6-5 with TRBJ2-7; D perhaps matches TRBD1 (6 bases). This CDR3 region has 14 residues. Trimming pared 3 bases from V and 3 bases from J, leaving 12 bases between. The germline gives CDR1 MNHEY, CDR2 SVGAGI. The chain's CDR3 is CASSYRTAYYEQYF. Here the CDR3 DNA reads TGTGCCAGCAGTTATCGGACAGCCTACTACGAGCAGTACTTC.

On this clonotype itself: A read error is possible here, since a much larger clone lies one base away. The CDR3 region is CASCQNPKEVLYGYTF. Written as DNA, the CDR3 is TGTGCCAGCTGCCAAAACCCCAAGGAGGTCCTCTATGGCTACACCTTC. V and J are TRBV12-3 or TRBV12-4 and TRBJ1-2, with D unresolved. The CDR3 is made up of 16 amino acids. V was shortened by 8 bases and J by 4 bases, with 23 bases between the two germline ends.

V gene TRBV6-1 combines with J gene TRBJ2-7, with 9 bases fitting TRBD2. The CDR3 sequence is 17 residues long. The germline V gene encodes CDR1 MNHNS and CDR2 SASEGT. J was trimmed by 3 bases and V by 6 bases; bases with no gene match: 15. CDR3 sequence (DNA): TGTGCCAGCAGGAGTAGCGGGGGAACAATGGGACACTACGAGCAGTACTTC. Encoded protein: CASRSSGGTMGHYEQYF.

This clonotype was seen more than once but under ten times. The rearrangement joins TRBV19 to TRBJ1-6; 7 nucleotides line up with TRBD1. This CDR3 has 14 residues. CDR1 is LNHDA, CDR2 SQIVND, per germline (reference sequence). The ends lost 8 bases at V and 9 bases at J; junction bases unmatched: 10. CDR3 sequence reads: CASDRDSLGSPLHF. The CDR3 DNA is TGTGCCAGTGACCGGGACAGTTTGGGTTCACCCCTCCACTTT.